This T cell receptor (beta chain) was identified during a study of identical twins. This clonotype was seen ten or more times. Germline CDR1 reads SGHTA; CDR2 reads FQGNSA. Trimming at V came to 5 bases and at J to 2 bases, leaving 10 bases not matched to a gene. The CDR3 extends over 17 amino acids. MiXCR, run by TCRdb on the 5' RACE reads, gives a single entry per CDR3 protein. The sample has approximately 220,000 distinct CDR3 sequences; around 8.1% are singletons. This sample was also put to use in a study of yellow fever vaccine responses in identical twins.

This chain links TRBV7-2 with TRBJ2-7, with TRBD2 matching over 12 bases. The TCR originated in a woman aged 18-29 years in good health. The sample taken for sequencing was memory (CD45RO+) T cells sorted from blood. The CDR3 sequence: CASSLRGTSGSTYEQYF. CDR3 coding DNA: TGTGCCAGCAGCCTAAGGGGGACTAGCGGGTCTACCTACGAGCAGTACTTC.